Each of the 32 T cell receptor beta chains below was sequenced from the same sample in a study of early T cells in non-severe SARS-CoV-2 infection. TCRdb reprocessed the 5' RACE reads via MiXCR and lists one record per CDR3 protein. The repertoire holds 55,000 to 70,000 distinct CDR3 sequences, with 10% as singletons. The sample consisted of whole blood. These TCRs come from an adult who was a healthcare worker with PCR-confirmed SARS-CoV-2 infection or an uninfected control (not recorded which).

On this clonotype itself: A much larger clone differs by one base, so this may be a read error. CDR3 sequence (DNA): TGTGCCAGCAGCTTTGTGGCGGAGTACAATGAGCAGTTCTTC. It specifies CASSFVAEYNEQFF. This rearrangement joins TRBV7-2 to TRBJ2-1; D remains unclear. V was trimmed by 3 bases and J by 4 bases, leaving 10 bases between them. Germline assignment: CDR1 SGHTA and CDR2 FQGNSA. The CDR3 has 14 amino acids. Together with reference TRBV7-2 and TRBJ2-1, the CDR3 gives the full variable domain: GAGVSQSPSNKVTEKGKDVELRCDPISGHTALYWYRQSLGQGLEFLIYFQGNSAPDKSGLPSDRFSAERTGGSVSTLTIQRTQQEDSAVYLCASSFVAEYNEQFFGPGTRLTVL.

The rearrangement links TRBV9 to TRBJ2-3; 9 bases align to TRBD1. From germline, CDR1 is SGDLS and CDR2 YYNGEE. J gave up 2 bases and V 3 bases, and 7 bases lay outside the gene matches. CDR3 size: 16 residues. The CDR3 reads CASSERQGVLTDTQYF. CDR3 in DNA: TGTGCCAGCAGCGAACGACAGGGGGTCCTCACAGATACGCAGTATTTT.

Ten or more counts support this clonotype. V and J are TRBV12-3 or TRBV12-4 and TRBJ2-7, with 14 bases identical to TRBD2. The CDR3 runs 18 residues. J was trimmed by 0 bases and V by 5 bases; bases with no gene match: 9. The CDR3 DNA reads as TGTGCCAGCAGTCGACTAGCGGGAGGGCATATCTACTCCTACGAGCAGTACTTC. Protein sequence: CASSRLAGGHIYSYEQYF.

This clonotype was counted at least ten times. The chain couples TRBV7-6 to TRBJ2-1, with TRBD2 identical over 7 bases. The CDR3 runs 17 residues. In germline, CDR1 is SGHVS, CDR2 FNYEAQ. J gave up 9 bases and V 3 bases, and 17 bases lay outside the gene matches. CDR3 sequence reads: CASSLGFREGLQSEQFF. Here the CDR3 DNA reads TGTGCCAGCAGCTTGGGCTTTAGGGAGGGGCTTCAAAGTGAGCAGTTCTTC.

There are many counts of this clonotype. V and J are TRBV7-2 and TRBJ2-1, with D tentatively TRBD1 (6 bases). This CDR3 spans 12 amino acids. V was shortened by 8 bases and J by 7 bases, with 12 bases between the two germline ends. Germline lookup yields CDR1 SGHTA and CDR2 FQGNSA. CDR3 DNA sequence: TGTGCCAGCCATAGGACAGATAATGAGCAGTTCTTC. This encodes CASHRTDNEQFF.

In its sample, this clonotype was seen many times. The J gene is TRBJ2-1, the V gene TRBV7-2, with D perhaps TRBD2 (6 bases). The CDR3 sequence is 16 residues long. The germline V gene has CDR1 SGHTA and CDR2 FQGNSA. V shed 5 bases and J shed 12 bases, with 26 bases lying between them. CDR3: CASSGAASESPSGQFF. CDR3 in DNA: TGTGCCAGCAGCGGAGCAGCTAGCGAGAGCCCCTCAGGGCAGTTCTTC.

The CDR3 DNA reads as TGTGCCAGCAGCGTAGGTGGGGTCTACGGCTACACCTTC. Translated: CASSVGGVYGYTF. The V and J genes are TRBV9 and TRBJ1-2; no definite D call. V shed 0 bases and J shed 8 bases, with 11 bases lying between them. This CDR3 has 13 amino acids. Germline V gene lookup returns CDR1 SGDLS and CDR2 YYNGEE.

This clonotype has at least ten counts. The chain employs TRBV30 and TRBJ2-1; 9 bases are shared with TRBD2. CDR1 is GTSNPN, CDR2 SVGIG, per germline (reference sequence). V lost 4 bases to trimming and J lost 1 base; unmatched junction nucleotides: 5. The CDR3 contains 15 residues. CDR3 nucleotides: TGTGCCTGGAATAAGCGGGAGGCTTCCTACAATGAGCAGTTCTTC. Translation: CAWNKREASYNEQFF.

The V gene is TRBV30, the J gene TRBJ1-5; D ambiguous. The germline gives CDR1 GTSNPN, CDR2 SVGIG (reference sequence). V lost 0 bases to trimming and J lost 4 bases, with 7 bases between them. This CDR3 is 13 amino acids long. CDR3 sequence (DNA): TGTGCCTGGAGTGTAGGGAGGAATCAGCCCCAGCATTTT. Its translation is CAWSVGRNQPQHF.

The chain is built from TRBV13 and TRBJ2-7; 15 bases are a match to TRBD2. V gave up 6 bases and J gave up 0 bases; unmatched junction bases: 12. The CDR3 consists of 19 residues. Germline assignment: CDR1 PRHDT and CDR2 FYEKMQ (reference sequence). CDR3 protein: CASSQIGTSGRKLSYEQYF. Here the CDR3 DNA reads TGTGCCAGCAGTCAGATCGGGACTAGCGGGAGGAAACTCTCCTACGAGCAGTACTTC.

The chain couples TRBV3-1 to TRBJ2-7, with 11 positions matching TRBD2. The CDR3 is 17 residues long. Germline V gives CDR1 LGHDT, CDR2 YNNKEL (reference sequence). V gave up 4 bases and J gave up 2 bases; unmatched junction bases: 10. CDR3 amino acids: CASSLGLAAGRPYEQYF. Here the CDR3 DNA reads TGTGCCAGCAGCCTGGGACTAGCGGCCGGGAGGCCCTACGAGCAGTACTTC.

This clonotype has at least ten counts. The rearrangement links TRBV7-2 to TRBJ1-5; D gene ambiguous. Looked up from germline, CDR1 is SGHTA and CDR2 is FQGNSA. CDR3 length: 13 residues. V was shortened by 1 base and J by 8 bases, with 9 bases between the two germline ends. The CDR3 loop reads CASSLEWSEPQHF. CDR3 nucleotide sequence: TGTGCCAGCAGCTTAGAGTGGTCGGAGCCCCAGCATTTT.

The genes are TRBV4-2 and TRBJ2-7, with 13 bases aligning to TRBD2. The trim removed 0 bases at V and 5 bases at J, leaving 4 bases unmatched. Germline V gene sequence: CDR1 LGHNA, CDR2 YNFKEQ. The CDR3 has 16 residues. CDR3 in DNA: TGTGCCAGCAGCCAAGATGGGACTAGCGGGATCGACGAGCAGTACTTC. It encodes CASSQDGTSGIDEQYF.

In this sample, this clonotype turned up many times. The chain carries TRBV18 and TRBJ2-3; D might be TRBD2 (6 bases). The CDR3 spans 12 residues. V gave up 10 bases and J gave up 3 bases, with 11 bases separating them. Germline V lookup: CDR1 KGHSH, CDR2 LQKENI. This CDR3 reads CATTGGTDTQYF. In DNA, the CDR3 is TGTGCCACGACTGGAGGGACAGATACGCAGTATTTT.

This clonotype was seen a handful of times. This chain connects TRBV19 to TRBJ2-3; D perhaps matches TRBD1 (5 bases). This CDR3 spans 15 amino acids. The germline V gene encodes CDR1 LNHDA and CDR2 SQIVND (reference sequence). Trimming took 2 bases from V and 1 from J, leaving 10 bases between them. The CDR3 nucleotides are TGTGCCAGTAGTATAAGCAGGGATGGCACAGATACGCAGTATTTT. Translating gives CASSISRDGTDTQYF. The whole variable domain, filled in from reference TRBV19 and TRBJ2-3, reads DGGITQSPKYLFRKEGQNVTLSCEQNLNHDAMYWYRQDPGQGLRLIYYSQIVNDFQKGDIAEGYSVSREKKESFPLTVTSAQKNPTAFYLCASSISRDGTDTQYFGPGTRLTVL.

This clonotype was picked up a small number of times. The chain has TRBV18 and TRBJ2-7; no clear D. Per germline, CDR1 KGHSH and CDR2 LQKENI. V was clipped by 2 bases and J by 5 bases, with 16 bases between them. The CDR3 sequence is 15 residues long. The CDR3 reads CASSPSATSGHEQYF. The CDR3 DNA follows: TGTGCCAGCTCACCATCGGCGACATCAGGACACGAGCAGTACTTC.

The table lists this clonotype with a few counts. The rearrangement uses TRBV20-1 and TRBJ2-3; 8 bases match TRBD2. The CDR3 loop spans 12 amino acids. Germline CDR1 reads DFQATT; CDR2 reads SNEGSKA (reference sequence). The V gene end was trimmed by 7 bases and the J gene end by 6 bases; junction bases not matched to a gene: 6. The CDR3 protein is CSVIGGGDTQYF. The CDR3 region has the DNA TGCAGTGTCATCGGGGGGGGCGATACGCAGTATTTT.

This clonotype appeared a few times. CDR3 DNA sequence: TGTGCCAGCAGTGATGGGGTAACGAACACCGGGGAGCTGTTTTTT. This codes for CASSDGVTNTGELFF. The chain joins TRBV2 to TRBJ2-2; D is ambiguous. The CDR3 length is 15 residues. Germline assignment: CDR1 SNHLY and CDR2 FYNNEI. With 3 bases removed from V and 0 bases from J, the gap between germline ends came to 8 bases.

In this sample, this clonotype turned up many times. The J gene is TRBJ2-1, the V gene TRBV5-4; tentative D call: TRBD2 (6 bases). This CDR3 has 16 amino acids. CDR1 SGHNT and CDR2 YYREEE come from the germline V gene (reference sequence). Trimming stripped 4 bases from V and 5 bases from J, with 19 bases between. In DNA, the CDR3 is TGTGCCAGCAGCGGTAGACTAAGCGGGTCCGACAATGAGCAGTTCTTC. This encodes CASSGRLSGSDNEQFF.

This clonotype turned up a few times. The genes are TRBV27 and TRBJ2-7, with D tentatively TRBD2 (6 bases). Looked up from germline, CDR1 is MNHEY and CDR2 is SMNVEV (reference sequence). V was clipped by 5 bases and J by 2 bases, with 22 bases between them. This CDR3 spans 17 amino acids. CDR3 residues: CASSPGLRWAGTYEQYF. CDR3 nucleotide sequence: TGTGCCAGCAGTCCCGGGTTAAGGTGGGCGGGAACCTACGAGCAGTACTTC.

This clonotype has ten or more counts. The chain links TRBV30 to TRBJ1-6; D might be TRBD1 (5 bases). In germline, CDR1 is GTSNPN, CDR2 SVGIG (reference sequence). Trimming removed 2 bases at V and 3 bases at J, with 14 bases between. The CDR3 is 16 residues long. CDR3 loop: CAWSRDAPHYNSPLHF. The CDR3 region has the DNA TGTGCCTGGAGTCGGGACGCACCCCACTATAATTCACCCCTCCACTTT.

This clonotype was recorded many times. The chain combines TRBV7-2 with TRBJ2-7, with D possibly being TRBD2 (6 bases). Germline loops: CDR1 SGHTA, CDR2 FQGNSA. The CDR3 has 13 residues. V lost 5 bases to trimming and J lost 4 bases, with 12 bases between them. This CDR3 is CASSAAGGYEQYF. DNA of the CDR3: TGTGCCAGCAGCGCCGCTGGGGGGTACGAGCAGTACTTC.

The table lists this clonotype with a few counts. The gene calls are TRBV30 and TRBJ1-1; D gene uncertain. V lost 2 bases and J lost 0, with 7 bases in between. This CDR3 contains 13 residues. In germline, CDR1 is GTSNPN, CDR2 SVGIG (reference sequence). CDR3 coding DNA: TGTGCCTGGAGTCAGGACTTGAACACTGAAGCTTTCTTT. Amino acids: CAWSQDLNTEAFF. Complete variable domain (other parts from reference TRBV30 and TRBJ1-1): SQTIHQWPATLVQPVGSPLSLECTVEGTSNPNLYWYRQAAGRGLQLLFYSVGIGQISSEVPQNLSASRPQDRQFILSSKKLLLSDSGFYLCAWSQDLNTEAFFGQGTRLTVV.

V gene TRBV12-3 or TRBV12-4 combines with J gene TRBJ1-6; D gene ambiguous. Trimming took off 3 bases at V and 9 bases at J, with 6 bases between the two ends. The CDR3 extends over 12 amino acids. The CDR3 sequence: CASSFNFSPLHF. In DNA, the CDR3 is TGTGCCAGCAGTTTTAACTTTTCACCCCTCCACTTT.

A word on this clonotype: It may be a read error: a sequence one base away is much more abundant. The chain couples TRBV10-2 to TRBJ2-5; D ambiguous. The CDR3 sequence is 14 residues long. Germline V CDR1 and CDR2: WSHSY, SAAADI. Here the CDR3 reads CTSTTGRIAETQYF. In DNA, the CDR3 is TGCACCAGCACCACCGGAAGAATTGCGGAGACCCAGTACTTC.

This clonotype was recorded many times. The V call is TRBV7-9, the J call TRBJ2-7; no clear D gene. CDR1 SEHNR and CDR2 FQNEAQ come from the germline V gene (reference sequence). V shed 3 bases and J shed 0 bases, with 6 bases lying between them. The CDR3 totals 13 residues. CDR3 region: CASSLAVSYEQYF. In nucleotides, the CDR3 is TGTGCCAGCAGCTTGGCAGTCTCCTACGAGCAGTACTTC.

This clonotype was observed a handful of times. V is TRBV4-2 and J is TRBJ2-1, with D perhaps matching TRBD1 (6 bases). Germline V gives CDR1 LGHNA, CDR2 YNFKEQ. This CDR3 has 16 amino acids. Trimming left V 1 base short and J 2 bases short, with 12 bases between. Written as DNA, the CDR3 is TGTGCCAGCAGCCAAGGAGGGGGAGCTACCTACAATGAGCAGTTCTTC. Its protein is CASSQGGGATYNEQFF.

The V gene is TRBV29-1, the J gene TRBJ2-3, with TRBD2 identical over 8 bases. Germline trimming cut 7 bases from V and 7 bases from J; bases unmatched to any gene: 7. Germline CDR1 reads SQVTM; CDR2 reads ANQGSEA. CDR3 length: 12 residues. The CDR3 bases are TGCAGCGCAGAAGCGGGAGCTAATACGCAGTATTTT. It codes for CSAEAGANTQYF.

There are many counts of this clonotype. The V and J genes are TRBV5-6 and TRBJ2-2; D call uncertain. The germline V gene encodes CDR1 SGHDT and CDR2 YYEEEE. This CDR3 comprises 15 residues. Trimming removed 1 base at V and 1 base at J, with 8 bases between. CDR3 sequence reads: CASSLWVRNTGELFF. The CDR3, as DNA: TGTGCCAGCAGCTTGTGGGTCAGGAACACCGGGGAGCTGTTTTTT.

A word on this clonotype: This may come from a read error, since a much larger clone is one base off. The J gene is TRBJ2-7, the V gene TRBV4-3; 9 bases are shared with TRBD2. CDR3 size: 15 residues. In germline, CDR1 is LGHNA, CDR2 YSLEER. The CDR3 here is CASSRIGTSSCEQYF. The DNA for the CDR3 is TGCGCCAGCAGCCGGATCGGGACTAGCTCCTGCGAGCAGTACTTC.

The V gene is TRBV20-1, the J gene TRBJ2-7, with 7 bases fitting TRBD1. The CDR3 has 13 residues. The V and J ends lost 5 bases and 1 base, in that order; junction bases with no gene match: 5. Germline V lookup: CDR1 DFQATT, CDR2 SNEGSKA (reference sequence). CDR3 in DNA: TGCAGTGCTCACCGGGACAGTTCCTACGAGCAGTACTTC. Translated, it gives CSAHRDSSYEQYF.

In this sample, this clonotype turned up many times. The chain couples TRBV6-5 to TRBJ2-7; unclear D gene. V was trimmed by 4 bases and J by 4 bases, leaving 5 bases between them. The CDR3 has 11 residues. Per the germline V gene, CDR1 is MNHEY and CDR2 is SVGAGI. The chain's CDR3 is CASSSMYEQYF. CDR3 nucleotide sequence: TGTGCCAGCAGTTCCATGTACGAGCAGTACTTC.